This TCR beta chain was documented in a study of cytomegalovirus exposure and HLA in healthy donors. Regarding this clone: The antigen is unknown.

Both 60 Vbeta primers and 13 Jbeta primers went into the PCR. The protocol was immunoSEQ multiplex PCR, while the TCRdb copy is restricted to in-frame clones and leaves out a portion. The data include over 50,000 clones; the top ten clones carry roughly 9.6%. Overall study findings and caveats: A cluster of highly shared sequence variants was likely a sequencing artifact. Being indistinguishable, some V segments were excluded, TRBV6-2 and TRBV6-3 among them. In a later analysis, across HLA loci, associated TCR counts were highest for DRB1, lowest for HLA-C.

Trimming cost V 5 bases and J 2 bases, with 14 bases left between them. Per germline, CDR1 PRHDT and CDR2 FYEKMQ (reference sequence). CDR3 length equals 15 residues. The sample was PBMCs. The V call is TRBV13, the J call TRBJ2-3; possibly TRBD2 for D (7 bases). The receptor was isolated from a man between 50 and 59 years old in good health and CMV-seropositive. The CDR3 here is CASSRWGGNTDTQYF. The CDR3 DNA reads as TGTGCCAGCAGCCGGTGGGGGGGCAACACAGATACGCAGTATTTT.